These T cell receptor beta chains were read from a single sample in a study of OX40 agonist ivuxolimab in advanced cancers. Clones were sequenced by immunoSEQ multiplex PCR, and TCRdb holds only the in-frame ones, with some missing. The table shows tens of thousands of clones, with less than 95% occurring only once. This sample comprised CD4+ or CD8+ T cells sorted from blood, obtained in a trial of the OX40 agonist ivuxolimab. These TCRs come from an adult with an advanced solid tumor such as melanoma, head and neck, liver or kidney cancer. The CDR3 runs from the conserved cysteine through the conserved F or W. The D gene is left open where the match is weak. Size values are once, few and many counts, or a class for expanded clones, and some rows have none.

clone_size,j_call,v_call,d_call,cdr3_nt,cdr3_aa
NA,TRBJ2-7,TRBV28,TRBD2,TGTGCCAGCAGTTTAAGGCTAGCGGGGGGCGAGCAGTACTTC,CASSLRLAGGEQYF
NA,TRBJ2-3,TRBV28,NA,TGTGCCAGCAGTCTCCGCCGGTTGCGGCCTAGCACAGATACGCAGTATTTT,CASSLRRLRPSTDTQYF
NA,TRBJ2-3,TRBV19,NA,TGTGCCAGTAGCCCAACAGGGATAACAGATACGCAGTATTTT,CASSPTGITDTQYF
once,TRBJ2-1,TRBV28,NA,TGTGCCAGCAGCCTTTCTCTGGGGGACAATGAGCAGTTCTTC,CASSLSLGDNEQFF
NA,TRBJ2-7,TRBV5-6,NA,TGTGCCAGCAGCTTAGGTGTGGAGGGGTACGAGCAGTACTTC,CASSLGVEGYEQYF
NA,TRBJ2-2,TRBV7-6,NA,TGTGCCAGCAGCTTGACCACCGGGGAGCTGTTTTTT,CASSLTTGELFF
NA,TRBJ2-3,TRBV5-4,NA,TGTGCCAGCAGCTTGGGGGCAGATACGCAGTATTTT,CASSLGADTQYF
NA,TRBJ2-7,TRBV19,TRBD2,TGTGCCAGTGCTCCCGGGACTAGCTACGAGCAGTACTTC,CASAPGTSYEQYF
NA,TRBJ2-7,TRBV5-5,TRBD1,TGTGCCAGCAGCGGAAATGGACAGGGATCCTACGAGCAGTACTTC,CASSGNGQGSYEQYF
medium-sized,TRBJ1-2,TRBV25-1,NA,TGTGCCAGCAGTGAAAACAACCTCTATGGCTACACCTTC,CASSENNLYGYTF
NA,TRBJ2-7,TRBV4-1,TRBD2,TGCGCCAGCAGCCAAGATGGGGGGGTTGCCTACGAGCAGTACTTC,CASSQDGGVAYEQYF
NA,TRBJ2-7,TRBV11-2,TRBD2,TGTGCCAGCAGCTCCCCAGCCCTCATAGCGGGAACAACGGGTGAGCAGTACTTC,CASSSPALIAGTTGEQYF
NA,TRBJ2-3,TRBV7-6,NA,TGTGCCAGCAGCTTGAACAGGGAAGATACGCAGTATTTT,CASSLNREDTQYF
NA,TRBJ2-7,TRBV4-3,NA,TGCGCCAGCAGCCAAGATGTAACTACCTACGAGCAGTACTTC,CASSQDVTTYEQYF
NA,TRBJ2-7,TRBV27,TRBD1,TGTGCCAGCAGTTCGTTGGGACAGGGACGCGAGCAGTACTTC,CASSSLGQGREQYF
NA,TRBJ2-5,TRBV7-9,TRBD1,TGTGCCAGCAGCCCCGGGACAGACGGGTACCAAGAGACCCAGTACTTC,CASSPGTDGYQETQYF
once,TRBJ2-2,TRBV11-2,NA,TGTGCCAGCAGCTTGGAAGCGCTGAACACCGGGGAGCTGTTTTTT,CASSLEALNTGELFF
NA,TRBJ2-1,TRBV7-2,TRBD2,TGTGCCAGCAGCTTGAGCGGGAGCTCCTACAATGAGCAGTTCTTC,CASSLSGSSYNEQFF
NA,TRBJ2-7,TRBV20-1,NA,TGCAGTGCTAGAGGAGGGTTCGAGCAGTACTTC,CSARGGFEQYF
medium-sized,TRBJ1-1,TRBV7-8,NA,TGTGCCAGCAGCTTAGCTATGAACACTGAAGCTTTCTTT,CASSLAMNTEAFF
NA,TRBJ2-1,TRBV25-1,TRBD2,TGTGCCAGCAGTGCAACTAGCGGGTGGAACAATGAGCAGTTCTTC,CASSATSGWNNEQFF
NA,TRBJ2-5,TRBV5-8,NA,TGTGCCAGCAGCACTGGAGTGGCAGGGGAGGGGGAGACCCAGTACTTC,CASSTGVAGEGETQYF
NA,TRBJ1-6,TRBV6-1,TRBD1,TGTGCCAGCAGTGCCGCCACAGGGGATAATTCACCCCTCCACTTT,CASSAATGDNSPLHF
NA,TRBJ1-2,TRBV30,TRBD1,TGTGCCTTGGACAGGGAAACGAATGGCTACACCTTC,CALDRETNGYTF
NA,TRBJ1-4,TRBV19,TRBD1,TGTGCCAGTAGTATTGGTGGGACAGGGAATGAAAAACTGTTTTTT,CASSIGGTGNEKLFF
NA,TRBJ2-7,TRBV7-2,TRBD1,TGTGCCAGCAGCTTAGGACCCGGGACAGGGAGGGGGTCGTCCGAGCAGTACTTC,CASSLGPGTGRGSSEQYF
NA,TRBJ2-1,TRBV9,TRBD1,TGTGCCAGCAGCGTAGGGGGCAGGGGGCTAGACAATGAGCAGTTCTTC,CASSVGGRGLDNEQFF
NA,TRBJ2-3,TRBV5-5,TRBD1,TGTGCCAGCAGCATTGGACAGGGGGCGCGTCTAGATACGCAGTATTTT,CASSIGQGARLDTQYF
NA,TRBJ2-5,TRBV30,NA,TGTGTCTGCTATCACGGACAGACCCAAGAGACCCAGTACTTC,CVCYHGQTQETQYF
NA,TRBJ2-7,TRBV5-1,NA,TGCGCCAGCAGCTTGTTCGGGGACGCCTACGAGCAGTACTTC,CASSLFGDAYEQYF
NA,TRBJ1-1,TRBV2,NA,TGTGCCAGCAGGCTGGGAAACACTGAAGCTTTCTTT,CASRLGNTEAFF
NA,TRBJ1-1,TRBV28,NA,TGTGCCAGCAGTTTTGGGTTACCAATGAACACTGAAGCTTTCTTT,CASSFGLPMNTEAFF
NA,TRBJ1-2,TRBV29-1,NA,TGCAGCGTTCCTGAGCAATACTCCAACTATGGCTACACCTTC,CSVPEQYSNYGYTF
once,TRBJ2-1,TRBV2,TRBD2,TGTGCCATCGGGACTAGCGGGAGAAATGAGCAGTTCTTC,CAIGTSGRNEQFF
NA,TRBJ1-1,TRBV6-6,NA,TGTGCCAGCAGTAAGGGGGGGGGTCTTGCTTTCTTT,CASSKGGGLAFF
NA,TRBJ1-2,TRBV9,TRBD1,TGTGCCAGCAGCGGGGACAGGGGTTTCTATGGCTACACCTTC,CASSGDRGFYGYTF
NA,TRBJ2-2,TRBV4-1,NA,TGCGCCAGCCAGGGACCCGGGGAGCTGTTTTTT,CASQGPGELFF
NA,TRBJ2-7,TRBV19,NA,TGTGCCAGTACGCCAGGCGGTCCCTACGAGCAGTACTTC,CASTPGGPYEQYF
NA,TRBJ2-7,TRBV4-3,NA,TGCGCCAGCAGCCAGGGGGACTCCTCCTACGAGCAGTACTTC,CASSQGDSSYEQYF
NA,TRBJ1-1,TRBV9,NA,TGTGCCAGCAGCGTCCAGGGGTTCGACACTGAAGCTTTCTTT,CASSVQGFDTEAFF
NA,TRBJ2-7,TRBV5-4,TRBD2,TGTGCCAGCAGCCCGGGACTAGCGGGGGTTTTTATCGAGCAGTACTTC,CASSPGLAGVFIEQYF
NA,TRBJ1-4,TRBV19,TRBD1,TGTGCCAGTAGTCCTACAGGGGGCACTAATGAAAAACTGTTTTTT,CASSPTGGTNEKLFF
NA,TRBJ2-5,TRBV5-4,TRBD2,TGTGCCAGCAGCTGGGACGGACTAGCGGGAGGAGGGAGGGAGACCCAGTACTTC,CASSWDGLAGGGRETQYF
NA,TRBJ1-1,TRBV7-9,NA,TGTGCCAGCAGCGCTCGGACCGGGAACGAAGCTTTCTTT,CASSARTGNEAFF
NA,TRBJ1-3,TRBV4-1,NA,TGCGCCAGCAGCCAAGATAGGAACTCTGGAAACACCATATATTTT,CASSQDRNSGNTIYF
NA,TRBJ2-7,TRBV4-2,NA,TGTGCCAGCAGCGCCATGACTGGCGGGGTCACCTACGAGCAGTACTTC,CASSAMTGGVTYEQYF
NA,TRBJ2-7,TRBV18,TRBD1,TGTGCCAGCTCACCCGGGACAGTCTACGAGCAGTACTTC,CASSPGTVYEQYF
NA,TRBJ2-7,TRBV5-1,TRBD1,TGCGCCAGCAGCTTGGAACAGGGGGCGAGTCACGAGCAGTACTTC,CASSLEQGASHEQYF
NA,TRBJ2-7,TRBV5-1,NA,TGCGCCAGCAGCACGGGGGGCCAGGGTGGCCACGAGCAGTACTTC,CASSTGGQGGHEQYF
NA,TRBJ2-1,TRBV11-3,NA,TGTGCCAGCAGCCCTCGGGAGTGGTCGGATGAGCAGTTCTTC,CASSPREWSDEQFF
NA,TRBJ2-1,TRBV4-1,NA,TGCGCCAGCAGATCCGGGAATGAGCAGTTCTTC,CASRSGNEQFF
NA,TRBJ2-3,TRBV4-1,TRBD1,TGCGCCAGCAGCCAATTTCCGGACAGGGAGACAGATACGCAGTATTTT,CASSQFPDRETDTQYF
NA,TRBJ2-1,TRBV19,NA,TGTGCCAGTAGTCAACACAATGAGCAGTTCTTC,CASSQHNEQFF
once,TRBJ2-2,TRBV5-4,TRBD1,TGTGCCAGCAGCACCTTGGGACAGGGATTGACCGGGGAGCTGTTTTTT,CASSTLGQGLTGELFF
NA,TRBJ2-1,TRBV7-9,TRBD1,TGTGCCAGCAGCCGGCGGACAGGGAGCTCCTACAATGAGCAGTTCTTC,CASSRRTGSSYNEQFF
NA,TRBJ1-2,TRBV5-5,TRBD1,TGTGCCAGCAGCTTGGCTCCAGGGACAGGGGGCGATGGCTACACCTTC,CASSLAPGTGGDGYTF
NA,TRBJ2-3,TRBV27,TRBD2,TGTGCCAGCAGAGCTAGCGGGAGGGGGGATACGCAGTATTTT,CASRASGRGDTQYF
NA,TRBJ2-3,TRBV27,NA,TGTGCCAGCAGCCGCGTGAGGCAACAGGGTCCCACAGATACGCAGTATTTT,CASSRVRQQGPTDTQYF
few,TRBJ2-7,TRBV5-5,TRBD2,TGTGCCAGCACCTGGACTAGCGGGCCCAGCTCCTACGAGCAGTACTTC,CASTWTSGPSSYEQYF